This entry features one TCR beta chain sequence. The sample is drawn from a study of shared clonotypes between healthy human individuals. Trimming removed 6 bases from V and 4 bases from J, with 15 bases in between. The CDR3 spans 14 residues. The V gene's germline CDR1 is MNHEY and CDR2 SMNVEV (reference sequence). Generated by immunoSEQ multiplex PCR, the TCRdb table keeps only in-frame clones and is missing some. This sample yields 1.5 million to 1.9 million clones, of which roughly 98% are seen a single time; 0.4% to 0.55% belongs to the top ten. The sequencing input was naive CD4+ T cells sorted from blood. The subset denotes: CD45RA+ positively selected. The receptor comes from a man aged 25-45 years in good health. This chain connects TRBV27 to TRBJ2-5; D might be TRBD2 (5 bases). The CDR3 DNA is TGTGCCAGCAGCAATAACGGGATAGGAGAGACCCAGTACTTC. Amino acid sequence: CASSNNGIGETQYF.